Presented here are 13 T cell receptor beta chains from one specimen sequenced in a study of breast tumors, draining lymph nodes, adjacent tissues. One entry per CDR3 protein results from TCRdb running MiXCR on the multiplex PCR reads. The sample includes over 200,000 distinct CDR3 sequences, approximately 36% of them seen just once. Samples came from axillary lymph nodes draining the breast cancer. Input material: axillary lymph node tissue. These TCRs come from a female donor with breast cancer. Some clones in this sample may be carry-over from other donors' samples.

This clonotype was seen many times. The chain carries TRBV19 and TRBJ2-7, with D maybe TRBD1 (7 bases). The CDR3 is 12 residues long. Between the trimmed V and J ends, which lost 5 bases and 9 bases, there was a span of 14 bases. Per germline, CDR1 LNHDA and CDR2 SQIVND (reference sequence). This CDR3 is CASSQPQGGQYF. The CDR3 DNA reads as TGTGCCAGTAGTCAGCCTCAGGGGGGGCAGTACTTC.

V gene TRBV7-7 combines with J gene TRBJ1-5; maybe TRBD1 (6 bases). The length of the CDR3 is 14 residues. CDR1 and CDR2 from the germline V gene are SSHAT and FNYEAQ (reference sequence). The CDR3 loop is CATRGGNSNQPQHF. CDR3 coding DNA: TGTGCTACCCGAGGGGGGAATAGCAATCAGCCCCAGCATTTT.

This clonotype was observed at least ten times. This chain links TRBV5-1 with TRBJ2-3; maybe TRBD1 (5 bases). CDR3 length: 18 amino acids. Deletions cut 3 bases from V and 1 base from J, with 21 bases between. From germline, CDR1 is SGHRS and CDR2 YFSETQ. The CDR3: CASSSQKPGTGRTDTQYF. The CDR3 region has the DNA TGCGCCAGCAGCTCACAAAAACCCGGTACAGGACGCACAGATACGCAGTATTTT.

The CDR3 reads CASSLRVSGREQFF. CDR3 nucleotides: TGTGCCAGCAGCCTCCGCGTTAGCGGGAGGGAGCAGTTCTTC. The chain uses TRBV3-1 and TRBJ2-1; 10 bases are shared with TRBD2. V trimming: 4 bases; J trimming: 10 bases; junction bases outside the gene matches: 7. This CDR3 region has 14 residues. Per germline, CDR1 LGHDT and CDR2 YNNKEL (reference sequence).

This clonotype was picked up one time. In this CDR3 the conserved last residue, phenylalanine or tryptophan, is missing, so a read error is likely. Because the CDR3's place on the DNA is in doubt, the DNA is left out and the CDR3 is given as listed by TCRdb. The chain combines TRBV7-6 with TRBJ1-2. CDR1 is SGHVS and CDR2 is FNYEAQ in the germline V gene. The CDR3 has 10 amino acids, counting both end residues. CDR3 sequence: CASSLGGGGT.

This clonotype has a handful of counts. J is TRBJ2-5 and V is TRBV6-6; 8 bases are shared with TRBD2. Germline CDR1 is MNHNY and CDR2 is SVGAGI (reference sequence). This CDR3 is 16 amino acids long. J was trimmed by 2 bases and V by 6 bases; bases with no gene match: 11. The CDR3 DNA is TGTGCCAGCAGACCCCCGGGACTAGTATTTCAAGAGACCCAGTACTTC. This codes for CASRPPGLVFQETQYF.

The chain couples TRBV9 to TRBJ1-1, with D maybe TRBD1 (5 bases). This CDR3 contains 13 residues. CDR1 is SGDLS, CDR2 YYNGEE, per germline. Trimming cost V 2 bases and J 1 base, with 6 bases left between them. The CDR3 region has the DNA TGTGCCAGCAGCGTCCAGGGGAACACTGAAGCTTTCTTT. Amino acid sequence: CASSVQGNTEAFF.

This clonotype was recorded once. Germline and junction disagree at one end, which may indicate a read error. The chain employs TRBV19 and TRBJ1-4; D is uncertain. Germline V gives CDR1 LNHDA, CDR2 SQIVND (reference sequence). There are 15 residues in the CDR3. The chain's CDR3 is CSSSTTFVTNEKLFF. In DNA, the CDR3 is TGTTCCAGTAGTACGACGTTCGTAACTAATGAAAAACTGTTTTTT. The complete variable domain, with remaining parts taken from reference TRBV19 and TRBJ1-4, reads DGGITQSPKYLFRKEGQNVTLSCEQNLNHDAMYWYRQDPGQGLRLIYYSQIVNDFQKGDIAEGYSVSREKKESFPLTVTSAQKNPTAFYLCSSSTTFVTNEKLFFGSGTQLSVL.

This clonotype occurred many times. The genes are TRBV4-2 and TRBJ1-2; 10 positions match TRBD1. The CDR3 length is 12 residues. The V segment lost 8 bases and the J segment 8 bases; nucleotides outside the gene matches: 5. Germline lookup yields CDR1 LGHNA and CDR2 YNFKEQ. The CDR3 DNA reads TGTGCCAGCTTCGACAGGGGGCGCGGCTACACCTTC. It specifies CASFDRGRGYTF.

This clonotype was counted at least ten times. The J gene is TRBJ2-3, the V gene TRBV24-1; D unresolved. The length of the CDR3 is 14 residues. Germline CDR1 reads KGHDR; CDR2 reads SFDVKD. The V end lost 4 bases, the J end lost 9 bases, and 16 bases lay between the germline ends. In DNA, the CDR3 is TGTGCCACCAGTGAACCACCCCCAGAGGCGACGCAGTATTTT. This translates into CATSEPPPEATQYF.

In this sample, this clonotype turned up many times. This chain uses TRBV24-1 with TRBJ2-1; TRBD2 matches 7 bases. The length of the CDR3 is 14 residues. Germline V gene sequence: CDR1 KGHDR, CDR2 SFDVKD. V was clipped by 3 bases and J by 7 bases; unmatched bases: 5. The CDR3 nucleotides read TGTGCCACCAGTGATACGGGAGGTTGGAATGAGCAGTTCTTC. Residues: CATSDTGGWNEQFF.

This clonotype was seen ten or more times. The V gene is TRBV20-1, the J gene TRBJ2-5; D is possibly TRBD2 (6 bases). Germline CDR1 is DFQATT and CDR2 is SNEGSKA (reference sequence). Trimming removed 6 bases at V and 0 bases at J, with 11 bases between. The CDR3 covers 13 residues. The CDR3 protein is CSANPGDQETQYF. Written as DNA, the CDR3 is TGCAGTGCCAACCCGGGGGACCAAGAGACCCAGTACTTC.

This clonotype was found many times. The gene calls are TRBV5-6 and TRBJ1-2; 8 bases are a match to TRBD1. Germline V gene lookup returns CDR1 SGHDT and CDR2 YYEEEE. The J segment lost 5 bases and the V segment lost 1 base, leaving 7 bases of the junction unmatched. The length of the CDR3 is 15 residues. Written as DNA, the CDR3 is TGTGCCAGCAGCTTGAGGTCAGGGGGCAGGTATGGCTACACCTTC. Protein product: CASSLRSGGRYGYTF.